The table lists the clone carrying this T cell receptor (beta chain) with a count of one. This record comes from a study of OX40 agonist ivuxolimab in advanced cancers. The V gene's germline CDR1 is SEHNR and CDR2 FQNEAQ (reference sequence). J gave up 3 bases and V 5 bases, and 12 bases lay outside the gene matches. This CDR3 spans 16 amino acids. Measured with immunoSEQ multiplex PCR; TCRdb has only the in-frame clones, and not every one. The table lists some 16,000 clones, over 70% of them singletons. This clonotype was obtained from an adult with an advanced solid tumor such as melanoma, head and neck, liver or kidney cancer. The sequencing used CD4+ or CD8+ T cells sorted from blood, collected in a trial of the OX40 agonist ivuxolimab. V and J are TRBV7-9 and TRBJ2-7; 8 nucleotides line up with TRBD2. CDR3 bases: TGTGCCAGCAGCCCTCCCGGGGGGGCGGGGTTCTACGAGCAGTACTTC. Translation: CASSPPGGAGFYEQYF.